These 25 T cell receptor beta chains originate from one sample sequenced in a study of CD8 T cells in Susac syndrome (dated by TCRdb to the late 2010s). Library prep was done by the immunoSEQ multiplex PCR assay. RNA was extracted using the RNeasy kit, and roughly 0.5 to 1 ug of the RNA was reverse transcribed with random hexamers. Starting from the raw public reads, TCRdb applied fastp trimming at Q25, assembled clones with MiXCR and retained in-frame beta chains. Every CDR3 protein is listed once, alongside the most common genes and DNA of its rows. This sample gives tens of thousands of distinct CDR3 sequences in total; approximately 95% of them show up just once. The top ten clonotypes cover approximately 0.49% of the sample. The sequencing input was CD8+ T cells from PBMCs. Every receptor here comes from a human donor with Susac syndrome.

The chain combines TRBV27 with TRBJ2-1; 8 bases align to TRBD1. This CDR3 comprises 16 residues. Germline V gives CDR1 MNHEY, CDR2 SMNVEV (reference sequence). J lost 9 bases, V lost 5 bases, and 15 bases had no gene match. The CDR3 region is CASSNGAGGDGSEQFF. The CDR3, as DNA: TGTGCCAGCAGTAACGGGGCAGGGGGCGATGGAAGTGAGCAGTTCTTC.

This sequence joins TRBV18 and TRBJ1-5, with D hard to call. This CDR3 spans 16 amino acids. V was shortened by 4 bases and J by 4 bases, with 17 bases between the two germline ends. Germline V gene data show CDR1 as KGHSH and CDR2 as LQKENI. The CDR3 bases are TGTGCCAGCTCACTGAGACCGGGTGAAGGGAATCAGCCCCAGCATTTT. This translates into CASSLRPGEGNQPQHF.

The chain combines TRBV4-1 with TRBJ2-7, with a weak D call TRBD2 (5 bases). The CDR3 loop spans 15 amino acids. Germline CDR1 and CDR2: MGHRA and YSYEKL. Trimming removed 0 bases at V and 2 bases at J, with 11 bases between. For the CDR3, the DNA is TGCGCCAGCAGCCAAGATCACGGAGGTGCCTACGAGCAGTACTTC. It specifies CASSQDHGGAYEQYF.

The J gene is TRBJ2-1, the V gene TRBV25-1; the D is unclear. The CDR3 is 11 amino acids. Germline CDR1 is MGHDK and CDR2 is SYGVNS. The ends were cut back, 4 bases at V and 8 bases at J, with 6 bases in the middle. The CDR3 is CASSAIDEQFF. The CDR3, as DNA: TGTGCCAGCAGTGCAATCGATGAGCAGTTCTTC.

V usage is TRBV19 and J usage is TRBJ2-3, with 7 bases fitting TRBD1. Trimming cost V 3 bases and J 0 bases; bases outside gene matches: 3. Germline-derived CDR1 and CDR2 are LNHDA and SQIVND (reference sequence). The CDR3 totals 15 residues. This CDR3 reads CASSIWTGSTDTQYF. DNA of the CDR3: TGTGCCAGTAGTATTTGGACAGGAAGCACAGATACGCAGTATTTT.

This clonotype is a singleton in its sample. The rearrangement uses TRBV4-1 and TRBJ2-7, with 13 bases lining up with TRBD2. From germline, CDR1 is MGHRA and CDR2 YSYEKL. V trimming: 3 bases; J trimming: 3 bases; junction bases outside the gene matches: 17. The CDR3 runs to 20 residues. DNA for the CDR3: TGCGCCAGCAGCCATTATCAGGGGGTGGGACTAGCGGGAACTTTCTACGAGCAGTACTTC. Amino acid sequence: CASSHYQGVGLAGTFYEQYF.

V is TRBV4-3 and J is TRBJ2-1; D is unresolved. The CDR3 totals 12 residues. Germline V gene lookup returns CDR1 LGHNA and CDR2 YSLEER. V was shortened by 1 base and J by 8 bases, with 6 bases between the two germline ends. The CDR3 DNA reads as TGCGCCAGCAGCCAAGGAATGGATGAGCAGTTCTTC. Amino acid sequence: CASSQGMDEQFF.

The chain carries TRBV29-1 and TRBJ1-4; D is perhaps TRBD1 (5 bases). Germline V gives CDR1 SQVTM, CDR2 ANQGSEA. Deletions cut 4 bases from V and 6 bases from J, with 9 bases between. This CDR3 contains 12 residues. CDR3 in amino acids: CSVGPQDEKLFF. CDR3 sequence (DNA): TGCAGCGTTGGACCACAGGATGAAAAACTGTTTTTT. The whole variable domain, remainder taken from reference TRBV29-1 and TRBJ1-4, is SAVISQKPSRDICQRGTSLTIQCQVDSQVTMMFWYRQQPGQSLTLIATANQGSEATYESGFVIDKFPISRPNLTFSTLTVSNMSPEDSSIYLCSVGPQDEKLFFGSGTQLSVL.

The chain uses TRBV30 and TRBJ2-2; 15 bases are shared with TRBD2. CDR1 and CDR2 (germline): GTSNPN, SVGIG (reference sequence). Germline trimming cut 0 bases from V and 9 bases from J; bases unmatched to any gene: 14. The CDR3 is 19 amino acids. The CDR3 DNA reads as TGTGCCTGGAGTGTACCCCACGGACTAGCGGGAGGGTATAACCGGGAGCTGTTTTTT. It is translated as CAWSVPHGLAGGYNRELFF.

The chain is built from TRBV23-1 and TRBJ2-7; D gene ambiguous. TRBV23-1 is marked as an open reading frame, function uncertain. V was cut by 10 bases and J by 7 bases, with 14 bases left in between. The CDR3 runs to 11 residues. The CDR3 DNA reads TGCGCCATCCGAATCTTAAGGGAGCAGTACTTC. It codes for CAIRILREQYF.

This chain uses TRBV7-9 with TRBJ2-7, with 12 bases aligning to TRBD2. The germline gives CDR1 SEHNR, CDR2 FQNEAQ (reference sequence). The J segment lost 3 bases and the V segment lost 5 bases, leaving 2 bases of the junction unmatched. This CDR3 has 14 residues. This CDR3 reads CASSRLAGDYEQYF. DNA of the CDR3: TGTGCCAGCAGCCGACTAGCGGGAGACTACGAGCAGTACTTC.

The chain carries TRBV4-2 and TRBJ2-1; TRBD2 aligns across 10 bases. In germline, CDR1 is LGHNA, CDR2 YNFKEQ. V dropped 0 bases and J dropped 5; count of bases not matched to a gene: 4. The length of the CDR3 is 16 residues. In nucleotides, the CDR3 is TGTGCCAGCAGCCAAGATTTTCTAGCGGGGGACAATGAGCAGTTCTTC. It specifies CASSQDFLAGDNEQFF.

The sample holds one count of this clonotype. V usage is TRBV4-1 and J usage is TRBJ2-7; 9 nucleotides line up with TRBD1. Germline CDR1 MGHRA, CDR2 YSYEKL. CDR3 length: 16 residues. J was trimmed by 4 bases and V by 8 bases; bases with no gene match: 15. CDR3 sequence: CASRLDPGQGVYEQYF. The CDR3, as DNA: TGCGCCAGCCGACTTGATCCGGGACAGGGCGTATACGAGCAGTACTTC.

V usage is TRBV7-9 and J usage is TRBJ2-5; D possibly corresponds to TRBD1 (6 bases). This CDR3 is 14 amino acids long. V dropped 5 bases and J dropped 5 bases, with 15 bases sitting between them. Germline V gene lookup returns CDR1 SEHNR and CDR2 FQNEAQ (reference sequence). This CDR3 is CASSPPRGDETQYF. DNA of the CDR3: TGTGCCAGCAGCCCCCCCAGGGGAGACGAGACCCAGTACTTC.

The rearrangement joins TRBV20-1 to TRBJ2-1; TRBD2 aligns across 10 bases. The CDR3 spans 15 residues. V shed 0 bases, J shed 7 bases, and the junction held 6 bases outside the gene matches. Germline V CDR1 and CDR2: DFQATT, SNEGSKA (reference sequence). Here the CDR3 reads CSARDSGRIGNEQFF. The CDR3 region has the DNA TGCAGTGCTAGAGATAGCGGGAGGATCGGAAATGAGCAGTTCTTC.

This clonotype was counted a single time. The chain joins TRBV28 to TRBJ2-7; D perhaps matches TRBD2 (6 bases). The V gene lost 9 bases and the J gene lost 6 bases, with 9 bases spanning the gap. Germline V CDR1 and CDR2: MDHEN, SYDVKM. The CDR3 sequence is 10 residues long. The CDR3 spells CASLGGEQYF. The CDR3 DNA reads as TGTGCCAGTTTGGGGGGCGAGCAGTACTTC.

The chain uses TRBV27 and TRBJ2-7; D uncertain. CDR3 length equals 11 residues. V lost 2 bases to trimming and J lost 11 bases, with 10 bases between them. CDR1 and CDR2 from the germline V gene are MNHEY and SMNVEV (reference sequence). CDR3 bases: TGTGCCAGCAGTTTAGGGTTAACGGAGTACTTC. It yields the protein CASSLGLTEYF.

The V call is TRBV9, the J call TRBJ2-5, with TRBD1 matching over 10 bases. Germline V gene data show CDR1 as SGDLS and CDR2 as YYNGEE. The CDR3 contains 14 residues. The trim removed 0 bases at V and 4 bases at J, leaving 0 bases unmatched. The CDR3 DNA sequence: TGTGCCAGCAGCGTAGGGGACAGGGGAGAGACCCAGTACTTC. Protein: CASSVGDRGETQYF.

In this sample, this clonotype turned up once. The CDR3 loop is CSASLIGDTEAFF. The CDR3 DNA reads as TGCAGTGCTAGCCTTATAGGGGACACTGAAGCTTTCTTT. This chain uses TRBV20-1 with TRBJ1-1; TRBD1 might be the D (5 bases). The CDR3 runs to 13 residues. In germline, CDR1 is DFQATT, CDR2 SNEGSKA (reference sequence). Trimming removed 3 bases at V and 3 bases at J, with 11 bases between.

V is TRBV7-9 and J is TRBJ2-2; D remains unclear. The CDR3 loop spans 12 amino acids. Germline CDR1 SEHNR, CDR2 FQNEAQ (reference sequence). The germline V and J ends were trimmed by 9 bases and 1 base, with 6 bases remaining between them. CDR3 nucleotide sequence: TGTGCCAGGTTAGGGAACACCGGGGAGCTGTTTTTT. Its translation is CARLGNTGELFF.

The chain employs TRBV27 and TRBJ1-2, with 8 bases that match TRBD1. The V gene end was trimmed by 5 bases and the J gene end by 10 bases; junction bases not matched to a gene: 6. The CDR3 is 12 residues long. Germline V gene lookup returns CDR1 MNHEY and CDR2 SMNVEV (reference sequence). The CDR3 sequence is CASSPLTGDYTF. CDR3 coding DNA: TGTGCCAGCAGTCCCCTGACAGGGGACTACACCTTC.

This chain uses TRBV20-1 with TRBJ2-1; 11 bases are a match to TRBD2. CDR3 length: 19 residues. V lost 5 bases, J lost 6 bases, and 21 bases stayed unmatched. The V gene's germline CDR1 is DFQATT and CDR2 SNEGSKA (reference sequence). DNA of the CDR3: TGCAGTGCTGATTTGGGACTAGCGGATTACGTCCTCGGAGGCAATGAGCAGTTCTTC. This encodes CSADLGLADYVLGGNEQFF.

The chain combines TRBV4-1 with TRBJ2-5; either TRBD1 or TRBD2 may supply D (5 bases each). Germline V CDR1 and CDR2: MGHRA, YSYEKL. V dropped 1 base and J dropped 5 bases, with 17 bases sitting between them. The CDR3 consists of 16 residues. DNA for the CDR3: TGCGCCAGCAGCCAAGGAGGGGACGTGAACGGGGAGACCCAGTACTTC. Encoded protein: CASSQGGDVNGETQYF.

The chain couples TRBV20-1 to TRBJ2-3; D remains ambiguous. Germline V gives CDR1 DFQATT, CDR2 SNEGSKA (reference sequence). The V end lost 7 bases, the J end lost 0 bases, and 11 bases lay between the germline ends. CDR3 size: 13 residues. CDR3 sequence (DNA): TGCAGTGGCACAGAGAAAAGCACAGATACGCAGTATTTT. Protein product: CSGTEKSTDTQYF.

The chain links TRBV6-2 or TRBV6-3 to TRBJ2-7, with D hard to call. V lost 1 base, J lost 3 bases, and 7 bases lay in between. This CDR3 spans 13 amino acids. CDR1 MNHEY and CDR2 SVGEGT come from the germline V gene. Written as DNA, the CDR3 is TGTGCCAGCAGTTACTGGTCTGTCTACGAGCAGTACTTC. Translating it yields CASSYWSVYEQYF.